This T cell receptor (beta chain) was found in a study of T cell changes during pregnancy in multiple sclerosis. Assay: immunoSEQ multiplex PCR; the TCRdb copy retains only in-frame clones and omits some. Here the sample spans roughly 40,000 clones, approximately 91% being singletons. This TCR derives from a female donor in good health, enrolled as a control in a pregnancy study. Sequencing used CD4+ T cells from peripheral blood mononuclear cells, obtained in the second trimester of pregnancy.

CDR3: CASSRSVSHNEQFF. The CDR3 DNA reads as TGTGCCAGTAGTAGGTCAGTATCACACAATGAGCAGTTCTTC. V and J are TRBV19 and TRBJ2-1; D uncertain. CDR1 is LNHDA, CDR2 SQIVND, per germline (reference sequence). The CDR3 covers 14 residues. The V and J ends lost 4 bases and 5 bases respectively, with 12 bases between them.